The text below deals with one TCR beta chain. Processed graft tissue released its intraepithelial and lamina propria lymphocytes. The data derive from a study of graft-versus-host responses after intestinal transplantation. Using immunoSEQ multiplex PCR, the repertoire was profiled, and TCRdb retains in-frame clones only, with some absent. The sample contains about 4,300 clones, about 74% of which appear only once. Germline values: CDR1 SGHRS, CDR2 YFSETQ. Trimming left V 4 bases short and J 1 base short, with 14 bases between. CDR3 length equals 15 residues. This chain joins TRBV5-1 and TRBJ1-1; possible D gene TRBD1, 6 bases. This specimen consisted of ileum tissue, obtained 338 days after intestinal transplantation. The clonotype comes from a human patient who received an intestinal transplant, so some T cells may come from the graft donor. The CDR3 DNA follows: TGCGCCAGCAGCACCACAGGGTCTGGGAACACTGAAGCTTTCTTT. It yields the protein CASSTTGSGNTEAFF.